The next 21 T cell receptor beta chains were all read from a single sample in a study of cytomegalovirus exposure and HLA in healthy donors. TCRdb keeps only in-frame clones here, not all; method: immunoSEQ multiplex PCR. The repertoire holds 82,000 or so clones, with about 92% as singletons. Sequencing used PBMCs. Receptors originate from a man aged 18 to 35 in good health and CMV-seronegative.

This chain connects TRBV7-9 to TRBJ2-7, with 13 bases that match TRBD2. The V and J ends lost 3 bases and 5 bases, in that order; junction bases with no gene match: 13. The germline gives CDR1 SEHNR, CDR2 FQNEAQ (reference sequence). This CDR3 has 18 amino acids. CDR3 coding DNA: TGTGCCAGCAGCTTGCCGGGACTAGCGGGGCCCCATGAGAACGAGCAGTACTTC. Its translation is CASSLPGLAGPHENEQYF.

The chain joins TRBV30 to TRBJ2-1; TRBD2 matches 10 bases. V shed 2 bases, J shed 7 bases, and the junction held 11 bases outside the gene matches. Germline CDR1 and CDR2: GTSNPN and SVGIG (reference sequence). CDR3 size: 16 residues. The CDR3 DNA is TGTGCCTGGAGTTCGCCATTTCTAGCGGGAGCGAATGAGCAGTTCTTC. As protein: CAWSSPFLAGANEQFF.

The chain joins TRBV14 to TRBJ2-7; perhaps TRBD1 as D (5 bases). Germline values: CDR1 SGHDN, CDR2 FVKESK. The V end lost 1 base, the J end lost 2 bases, and 9 bases lay between the germline ends. The CDR3 has 14 amino acids. In DNA form, the CDR3 reads TGTGCCAGCAGCCAAGTCCAGGGAACCTACGAGCAGTACTTC. Translation gives CASSQVQGTYEQYF.

The V gene is TRBV2, the J gene TRBJ2-1; 12 nucleotides match TRBD2. Unmatched junction bases numbered 3, after V lost 9 bases and J lost 3 bases. The CDR3 contains 14 residues. Germline assignment: CDR1 SNHLY and CDR2 FYNNEI. CDR3 in amino acids: CASGLAGFYNEQFF. The CDR3 DNA follows: TGTGCCAGTGGACTAGCGGGATTCTACAATGAGCAGTTCTTC.

The V and J genes are TRBV7-2 and TRBJ2-1, with a possible D match to TRBD2 (7 bases). The CDR3 totals 13 residues. V dropped 5 bases and J dropped 15 bases, with 20 bases sitting between them. CDR1 is SGHTA and CDR2 is FQGNSA in the germline V gene. Here the CDR3 DNA reads TGTGCCAGCAGCCCCCAAGAGGGGGGGGCCGGGTTCTTC. Translated, it gives CASSPQEGGAGFF.

The chain carries TRBV9 and TRBJ2-7; D unresolved. With 0 bases removed from V and 5 bases from J, the gap between germline ends came to 15 bases. Per the germline V gene, CDR1 is SGDLS and CDR2 is YYNGEE. This CDR3 has 15 residues. The CDR3, as DNA: TGTGCCAGCAGCGTAGACTCCGCCAACCGCGACGAGCAGTACTTC. Translated, it gives CASSVDSANRDEQYF.

Only a few counts were recorded for this clone. The chain uses TRBV6-5 and TRBJ2-7, with TRBD1 as a possible D gene (6 bases). The germline V gene has CDR1 MNHEY and CDR2 SVGAGI. CDR3 length: 15 residues. Between the trimmed V and J ends, which lost 3 bases and 3 bases, there was a span of 15 bases. CDR3 sequence reads: CASSYSHGQYYEQYF. CDR3 in DNA: TGTGCCAGCAGTTATTCCCATGGACAGTACTACGAGCAGTACTTC.

This clone appeared once. J is TRBJ1-5 and V is TRBV27; no clear D. V shed 3 bases and J shed 4 bases, with 7 bases lying between them. This CDR3 spans 13 amino acids. Germline CDR1 MNHEY, CDR2 SMNVEV (reference sequence). In DNA form, the CDR3 reads TGTGCCAGCAGTTTGCGGGGAAATCAGCCCCAGCATTTT. Protein: CASSLRGNQPQHF.

The rearrangement uses TRBV10-2 and TRBJ2-3, with 9 bases identical to TRBD2. This CDR3 comprises 16 residues. CDR1 and CDR2 (germline): WSHSY, SAAADI. The V and J ends lost 2 bases and 3 bases, in that order; junction bases with no gene match: 6. The CDR3 loop is CASSEHRRGGTDTQYF. In DNA, the CDR3 is TGCGCCAGCAGTGAGCACCGGCGGGGGGGAACAGATACGCAGTATTTT.

The chain has TRBV19 and TRBJ1-4; D is undetermined. The germline V and J ends were trimmed by 7 bases and 0 bases, with 9 bases remaining between them. The CDR3 runs to 14 residues. CDR1 is LNHDA, CDR2 SQIVND, per germline (reference sequence). Written as DNA, the CDR3 is TGTGCCAGTACCTCGTTTGCAACTAATGAAAAACTGTTTTTT. Its translation: CASTSFATNEKLFF.

This clone showed up just once. The V gene is TRBV6-5, the J gene TRBJ2-1, with TRBD2 matching 7 bases. Looked up from germline, CDR1 is MNHEY and CDR2 is SVGAGI. V lost 4 bases and J lost 6; bases outside the gene matches: 12. This CDR3 spans 16 amino acids. The CDR3 region is CASSSSGVPVVNEQFF. In DNA, the CDR3 is TGTGCCAGCAGTTCCAGCGGGGTCCCCGTAGTCAATGAGCAGTTCTTC.

The chain combines TRBV29-1 with TRBJ2-1, with 12 bases identical to TRBD2. The CDR3 consists of 14 residues. In germline, CDR1 is SQVTM, CDR2 ANQGSEA. V trimming: 4 bases; J trimming: 4 bases; junction bases outside the gene matches: 2. The CDR3 DNA reads TGCAGCGTTGCCGGGACTAGCGGGTACAATGAGCAGTTCTTC. It codes for CSVAGTSGYNEQFF.

V usage is TRBV12-5 and J usage is TRBJ1-5; D gene uncertain. CDR3 size: 15 residues. With 0 bases removed from V and 3 bases from J, the gap between germline ends came to 9 bases. Per germline, CDR1 LGHNT and CDR2 FRNRAP. The CDR3 sequence: CASGLVKRYNQPQHF. The CDR3 nucleotides read TGTGCTAGTGGTTTGGTAAAGCGGTACAATCAGCCCCAGCATTTT.

The chain couples TRBV5-1 to TRBJ1-2; 8 bases are shared with TRBD1. CDR1 is SGHRS, CDR2 YFSETQ, per germline. The CDR3 covers 13 residues. The V and J ends lost 7 bases and 0 bases, in that order; junction bases with no gene match: 2. The chain's CDR3 is CASGTGPNYGYTF. The CDR3 DNA follows: TGCGCCAGCGGGACAGGTCCTAACTATGGCTACACCTTC.

The chain recombines TRBV10-2 with TRBJ1-2; TRBD1 matches at 8 bases. After removal of 4 bases from V and 4 bases from J, the junction contained 8 bases not matched to a gene. The CDR3 is 15 amino acids. Per the germline V gene, CDR1 is WSHSY and CDR2 is SAAADI. This CDR3 is CASSVGQGGGYGYTF. For the CDR3, the DNA is TGCGCCAGCAGTGTCGGACAGGGTGGGGGCTATGGCTACACCTTC.

The chain links TRBV5-1 to TRBJ1-2, with 8 nucleotides matching TRBD1. Germline assignment: CDR1 SGHRS and CDR2 YFSETQ. The ends lost 2 bases at V and 3 bases at J; junction bases unmatched: 6. This CDR3 has 15 residues. The CDR3 reads CASSFHRGTDYGYTF. In nucleotides, the CDR3 is TGCGCCAGCAGCTTCCACAGGGGGACCGACTATGGCTACACCTTC.

This chain's CDR3 is CASSLSFGTGKSYEQYF. The CDR3 DNA sequence: TGTGCCAGCAGTTTATCATTCGGGACAGGGAAATCCTACGAGCAGTACTTC. The chain has TRBV27 and TRBJ2-7; TRBD1 matches at 9 bases. The trim removed 0 bases at V and 1 base at J, leaving 7 bases unmatched. The germline gives CDR1 MNHEY, CDR2 SMNVEV (reference sequence). The CDR3 is 17 residues long.

The genes are TRBV4-2 and TRBJ1-4, with D hard to call. The CDR3 is 15 amino acids. Trimming shortened V by 2 bases and J by 8 bases, and 15 bases separated the two germline ends. The germline gives CDR1 LGHNA, CDR2 YNFKEQ. The CDR3 DNA reads TGTGCCAGCAGCCAAATCGGCCCCCAGGCCGAAAAACTGTTTTTT. It is translated as CASSQIGPQAEKLFF.

The chain has TRBV7-3 and TRBJ2-1; 9 positions match TRBD2. There are 14 residues in the CDR3. From germline, CDR1 is SGHTA and CDR2 FQGTGA. With V trimmed by 2 bases and J by 7 bases, 3 bases remained unmatched. CDR3 sequence (DNA): TGTGCCAGCAGCTTAGGGACTAGCAATAATGAGCAGTTCTTC. It specifies CASSLGTSNNEQFF. Supplemented by reference TRBV7-3 and TRBJ2-1, the full variable domain reads GAGVSQTPSNKVTEKGKYVELRCDPISGHTALYWYRQSLGQGPEFLIYFQGTGAADDSGLPNDRFFAVRPEGSVSTLKIQRTERGDSAVYLCASSLGTSNNEQFFGPGTRLTVL.

The chain combines TRBV11-2 with TRBJ2-1, with 11 bases that match TRBD2. This CDR3 has 19 residues. Germline V gene lookup returns CDR1 SGHAT and CDR2 FQNNGV. With V trimmed by 5 bases and J by 0 bases, 12 bases remained unmatched. The CDR3 here is CASSPTTLSGRASYNEQFF. As DNA, the CDR3 is TGTGCCAGCAGCCCAACCACCCTTAGCGGGAGGGCCTCCTACAATGAGCAGTTCTTC. The whole variable domain, filled in from reference TRBV11-2 and TRBJ2-1, reads EAGVAQSPRYKIIEKRQSVAFWCNPISGHATLYWYQQILGQGPKLLIQFQNNGVVDDSQLPKDRFSAERLKGVDSTLKIQPAKLEDSAVYLCASSPTTLSGRASYNEQFFGPGTRLTVL.

The chain has TRBV2 and TRBJ2-3; 8 nucleotides match TRBD2. CDR3 length: 18 amino acids. CDR1 and CDR2 from the germline V gene are SNHLY and FYNNEI. The trim removed 5 bases at V and 6 bases at J, leaving 19 bases unmatched. The CDR3 region has the DNA TGTGCCAGCAGTTTACATCGGGGGGCGGGGGGCGACAGCGATACGCAGTATTTT. It specifies CASSLHRGAGGDSDTQYF.